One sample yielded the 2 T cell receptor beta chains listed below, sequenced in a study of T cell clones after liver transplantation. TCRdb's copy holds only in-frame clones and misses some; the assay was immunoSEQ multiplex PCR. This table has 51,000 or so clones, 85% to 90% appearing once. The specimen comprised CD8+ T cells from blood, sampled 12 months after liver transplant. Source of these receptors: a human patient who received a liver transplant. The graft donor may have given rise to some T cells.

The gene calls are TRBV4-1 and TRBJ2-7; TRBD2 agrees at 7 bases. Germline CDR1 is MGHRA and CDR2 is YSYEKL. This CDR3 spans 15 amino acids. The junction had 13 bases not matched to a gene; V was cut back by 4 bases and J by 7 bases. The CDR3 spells CASSLVAGALEEQYF. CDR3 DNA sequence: TGCGCCAGCAGCCTAGTGGCGGGAGCATTGGAAGAGCAGTACTTC.

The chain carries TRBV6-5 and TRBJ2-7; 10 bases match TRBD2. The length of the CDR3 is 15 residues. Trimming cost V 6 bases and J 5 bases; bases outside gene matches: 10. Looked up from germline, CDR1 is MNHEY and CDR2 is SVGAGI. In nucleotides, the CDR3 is TGTGCCAGCAGCATGGGAGCGGGAGGGCCGCACGAGCAGTACTTC. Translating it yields CASSMGAGGPHEQYF.